The rows below give T cell receptor beta chains drawn from one sample of a study of cytomegalovirus exposure and HLA in healthy donors. The protocol was immunoSEQ multiplex PCR, while the TCRdb copy is restricted to in-frame clones and leaves out a portion. This sample contains about 200,000 clones. Sequencing was performed on PBMCs. These receptors were collected from a boy aged 5-17 years in good health and CMV-seronegative. The CDR3 runs from the conserved cysteine through the conserved F or W. Each record gives: CDR3 length, V gene, J gene, D gene, CDR3 protein, CDR3 DNA. A D gene is named only where the DNA matches it firmly.

>14|TRBV6-5|TRBJ1-5|-
CASSSRSDYQPQHF
TGTGCCAGCAGCTCTAGGTCCGATTATCAGCCCCAGCATTTT
>20|TRBV4-1|TRBJ1-3|-
CASSLKPGTPTLSAGNTIYF
TGCGCCAGCAGCCTTAAACCCGGGACACCTACTCTCTCTGCTGGAAACACCATATATTTT
>15|TRBV2|TRBJ2-3|TRBD1
CASKVQGAPSDTQYF
TGTGCCAGCAAAGTACAGGGGGCCCCATCAGATACGCAGTATTTT
>11|TRBV13|TRBJ2-1|-
CASRTGNEQFF
TGTGCCAGTCGAACCGGGAATGAGCAGTTCTTC
>13|TRBV6-5|TRBJ2-7|-
CASSRQSAYEQYF
TGTGCCAGCAGTAGACAGTCAGCCTACGAGCAGTACTTC
>15|TRBV4-1|TRBJ1-2|-
CASSQGTALNYGYTF
TGCGCCAGCAGCCAAGGGACAGCCCTTAACTATGGCTACACCTTC
>13|TRBV27|TRBJ2-4|-
CASGQYDKNIQYF
TGTGCCAGCGGACAGTACGATAAAAACATTCAGTACTTC
>13|TRBV4-1|TRBJ1-2|TRBD1
CASSQQQGAGYTF
TGCGCCAGCAGCCAACAACAGGGGGCCGGCTACACCTTC
>15|TRBV30|TRBJ1-4|TRBD1
CAWSQPGQPNEKLFF
TGTGCCTGGAGTCAACCGGGACAGCCTAATGAAAAACTGTTTTTT
>16|TRBV12-5|TRBJ1-3|-
CASGDPGQFSGNTIYF
TGTGCTAGTGGAGACCCGGGACAATTCTCTGGAAACACCATATATTTT
>15|TRBV6-5|TRBJ1-4|-
CASSYSTRGIEKLFF
TGTGCCAGCAGTTACTCGACAAGGGGGATTGAAAAACTGTTTTTT
>14|TRBV4-1|TRBJ2-5|TRBD1
CASSQTQGEETQYF
TGCGCCAGCAGCCAGACCCAGGGGGAAGAGACCCAGTACTTC
>15|TRBV28|TRBJ1-4|-
CASSAGQSDNEKLFF
TGTGCCAGCAGTGCCGGACAGAGTGATAATGAAAAACTGTTTTTT
>16|TRBV19|TRBJ2-3|TRBD2
CASSLGSGGRTDTQYF
TGTGCCAGTAGTCTAGGGAGCGGGGGGCGCACAGATACGCAGTATTTT
>21|TRBV18|TRBJ1-1|TRBD1
CASSLLGTGERAGAMNTEAFF
TGTGCCAGCTCACTCCTGGGGACAGGGGAGCGGGCGGGTGCCATGAACACTGAAGCTTTCTTT
>14|TRBV5-1|TRBJ2-5|-
CASSLPTSQETQYF
TGCGCCAGCAGCTTGCCCACATCACAAGAGACCCAGTACTTC